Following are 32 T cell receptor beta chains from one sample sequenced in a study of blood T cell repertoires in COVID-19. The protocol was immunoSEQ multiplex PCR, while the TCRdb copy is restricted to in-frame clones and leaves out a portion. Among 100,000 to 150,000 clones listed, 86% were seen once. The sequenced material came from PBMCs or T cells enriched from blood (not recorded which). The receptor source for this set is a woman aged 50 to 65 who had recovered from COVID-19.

CDR3 nucleotide sequence: TGTGCCAGCAGTGAATTTGGACAGGGGGCGGTAAATGAAAAACTGTTTTTT. Translated, it gives CASSEFGQGAVNEKLFF. The V call is TRBV6-1, the J call TRBJ1-4; TRBD1 matches 11 bases. The CDR3 has 17 residues. Germline trimming cut 2 bases from V and 5 bases from J; bases unmatched to any gene: 7. Per the germline V gene, CDR1 is MNHNS and CDR2 is SASEGT.

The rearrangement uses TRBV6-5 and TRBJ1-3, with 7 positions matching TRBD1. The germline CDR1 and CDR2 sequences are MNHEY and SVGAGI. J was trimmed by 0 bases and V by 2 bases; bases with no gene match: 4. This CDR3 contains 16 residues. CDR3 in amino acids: CASSYSQGGSGNTIYF. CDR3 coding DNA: TGTGCCAGCAGTTACAGCCAGGGGGGCTCTGGAAACACCATATATTTT.

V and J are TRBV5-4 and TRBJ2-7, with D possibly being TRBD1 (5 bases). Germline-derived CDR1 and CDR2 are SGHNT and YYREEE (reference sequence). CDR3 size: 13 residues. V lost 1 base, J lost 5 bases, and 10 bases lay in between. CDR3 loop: CASSLIGQHEQYF. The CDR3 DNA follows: TGTGCCAGCAGCTTGATAGGACAACACGAGCAGTACTTC.

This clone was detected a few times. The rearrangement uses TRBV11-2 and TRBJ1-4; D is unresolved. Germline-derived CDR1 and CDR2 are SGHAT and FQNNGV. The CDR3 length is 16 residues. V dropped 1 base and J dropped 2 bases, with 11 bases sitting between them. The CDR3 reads CASSLGALSTNEKLFF. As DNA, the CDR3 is TGTGCCAGCAGCTTAGGGGCTTTATCCACTAATGAAAAACTGTTTTTT.

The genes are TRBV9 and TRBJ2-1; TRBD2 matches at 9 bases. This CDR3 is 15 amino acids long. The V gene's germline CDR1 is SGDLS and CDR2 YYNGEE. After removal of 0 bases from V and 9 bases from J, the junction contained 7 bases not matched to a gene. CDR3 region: CASSVDPAGGPEQFF. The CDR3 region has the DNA TGTGCCAGCAGCGTAGACCCAGCGGGGGGACCTGAGCAGTTCTTC.

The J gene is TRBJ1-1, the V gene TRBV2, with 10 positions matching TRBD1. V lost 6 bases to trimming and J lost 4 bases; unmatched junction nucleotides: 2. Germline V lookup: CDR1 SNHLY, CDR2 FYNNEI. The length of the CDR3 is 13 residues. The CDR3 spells CASRGDRGTEAFF. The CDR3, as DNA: TGTGCCAGCAGGGGGGACAGGGGCACTGAAGCTTTCTTT.

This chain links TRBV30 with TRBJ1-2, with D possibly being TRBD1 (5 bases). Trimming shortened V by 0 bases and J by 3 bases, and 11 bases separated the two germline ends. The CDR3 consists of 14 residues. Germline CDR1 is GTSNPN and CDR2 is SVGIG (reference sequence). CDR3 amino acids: CAWSVSSQDYGYTF. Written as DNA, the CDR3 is TGTGCCTGGAGTGTTTCGTCACAGGACTATGGCTACACCTTC.

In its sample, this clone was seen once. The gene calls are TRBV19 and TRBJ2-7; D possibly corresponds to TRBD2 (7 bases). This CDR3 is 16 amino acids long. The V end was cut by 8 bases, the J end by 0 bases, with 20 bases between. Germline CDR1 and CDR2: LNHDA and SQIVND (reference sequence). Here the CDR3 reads CASGGAGLQNSYEQYF. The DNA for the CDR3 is TGTGCCAGTGGGGGGGCAGGGCTTCAAAACTCCTACGAGCAGTACTTC.

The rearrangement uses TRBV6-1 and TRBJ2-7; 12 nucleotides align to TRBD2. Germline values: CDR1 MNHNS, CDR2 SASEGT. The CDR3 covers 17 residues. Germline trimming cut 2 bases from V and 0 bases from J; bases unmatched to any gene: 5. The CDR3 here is CASSERASGGASYEQYF. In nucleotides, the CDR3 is TGTGCCAGCAGTGAACGGGCTAGCGGGGGGGCCTCCTACGAGCAGTACTTC.

The CDR3 reads CASSVYEPSGHYEQYF. CDR3 DNA: TGTGCCAGCAGCGTTTACGAGCCAAGCGGGCACTACGAGCAGTACTTC. The V call is TRBV13, the J call TRBJ2-7; maybe TRBD2 (6 bases). Germline V gene data show CDR1 as PRHDT and CDR2 as FYEKMQ (reference sequence). The CDR3 is 16 amino acids. The V and J ends lost 5 bases and 3 bases respectively, with 20 bases between them.

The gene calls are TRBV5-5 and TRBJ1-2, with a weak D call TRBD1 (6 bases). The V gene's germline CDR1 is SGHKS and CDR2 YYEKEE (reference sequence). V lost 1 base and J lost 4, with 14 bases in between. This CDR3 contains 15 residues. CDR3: CASSLKTGTGYGYTF. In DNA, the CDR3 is TGTGCCAGCAGCTTGAAAACAGGGACCGGCTATGGCTACACCTTC.

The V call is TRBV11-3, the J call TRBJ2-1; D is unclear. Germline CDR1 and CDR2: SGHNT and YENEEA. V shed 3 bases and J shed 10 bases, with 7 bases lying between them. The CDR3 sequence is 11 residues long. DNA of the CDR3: TGTGCCAGCAGCTTTAGCCGGGAGCAGTTCTTC. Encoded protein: CASSFSREQFF.

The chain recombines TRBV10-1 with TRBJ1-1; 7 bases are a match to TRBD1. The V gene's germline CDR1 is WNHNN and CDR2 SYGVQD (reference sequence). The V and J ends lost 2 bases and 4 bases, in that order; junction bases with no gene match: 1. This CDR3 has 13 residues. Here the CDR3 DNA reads TGCGCCAGCAGTGAGGCAGGGGGCACTGAAGCTTTCTTT. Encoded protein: CASSEAGGTEAFF.

This chain's CDR3 is CAISEGGRAGQGEETQYF. The CDR3 DNA sequence: TGTGCCATCAGTGAAGGGGGCCGGGCGGGACAGGGTGAAGAGACCCAGTACTTC. The V call is TRBV10-3, the J call TRBJ2-5, with 9 bases identical to TRBD1. Germline loops: CDR1 ENHRY, CDR2 SYGVKD. The CDR3 covers 18 residues. V shed 3 bases and J 3 bases; nucleotides not matched to a gene: 14.

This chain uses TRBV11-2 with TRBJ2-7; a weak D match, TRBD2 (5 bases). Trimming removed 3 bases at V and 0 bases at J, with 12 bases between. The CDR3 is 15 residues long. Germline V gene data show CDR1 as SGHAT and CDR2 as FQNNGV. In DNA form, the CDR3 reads TGTGCCAGCAGCTTTAGCGTGGGGAGCTCCTACGAGCAGTACTTC. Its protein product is CASSFSVGSSYEQYF.

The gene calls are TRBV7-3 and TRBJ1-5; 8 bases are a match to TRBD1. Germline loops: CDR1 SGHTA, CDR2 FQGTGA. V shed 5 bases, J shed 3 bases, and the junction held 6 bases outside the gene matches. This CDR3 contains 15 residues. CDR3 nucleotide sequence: TGTGCCAGCAGCCTTACAGGGGGAAACAATCAGCCCCAGCATTTT. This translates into CASSLTGGNNQPQHF.

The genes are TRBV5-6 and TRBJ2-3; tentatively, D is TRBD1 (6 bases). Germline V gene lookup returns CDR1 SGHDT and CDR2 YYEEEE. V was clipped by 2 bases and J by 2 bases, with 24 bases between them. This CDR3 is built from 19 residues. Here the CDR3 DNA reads TGTGCCAGCAGCTTTGGTCTTCTTCGGGTGCAGGGGTACACAGATACGCAGTATTTT. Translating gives CASSFGLLRVQGYTDTQYF.

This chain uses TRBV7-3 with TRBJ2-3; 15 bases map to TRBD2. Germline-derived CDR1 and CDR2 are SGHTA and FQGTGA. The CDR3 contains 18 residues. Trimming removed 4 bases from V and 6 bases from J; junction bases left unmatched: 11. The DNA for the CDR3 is TGTGCCAGCAGCTCGGGACTAGCGGGGGGCCTTGCCGGGGATACGCAGTATTTT. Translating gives CASSSGLAGGLAGDTQYF. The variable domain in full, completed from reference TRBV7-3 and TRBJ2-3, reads GAGVSQTPSNKVTEKGKYVELRCDPISGHTALYWYRQSLGQGPEFLIYFQGTGAADDSGLPNDRFFAVRPEGSVSTLKIQRTERGDSAVYLCASSSGLAGGLAGDTQYFGPGTRLTVL.

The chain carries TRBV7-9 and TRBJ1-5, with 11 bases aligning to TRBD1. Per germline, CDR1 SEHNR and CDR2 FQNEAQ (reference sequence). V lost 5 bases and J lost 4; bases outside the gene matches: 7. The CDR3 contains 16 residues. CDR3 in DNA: TGTGCCAGCAGCCCCCGGACAGGGGGCAGGAATCAGCCCCAGCATTTT. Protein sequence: CASSPRTGGRNQPQHF.

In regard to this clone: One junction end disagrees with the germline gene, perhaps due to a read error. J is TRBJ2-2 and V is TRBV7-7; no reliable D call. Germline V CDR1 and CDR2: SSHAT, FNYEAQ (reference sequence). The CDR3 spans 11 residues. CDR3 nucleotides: TGTGCTAGCAGCTTGAGCGGGGAGCTGTTTTTT. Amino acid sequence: CASSLSGELFF.

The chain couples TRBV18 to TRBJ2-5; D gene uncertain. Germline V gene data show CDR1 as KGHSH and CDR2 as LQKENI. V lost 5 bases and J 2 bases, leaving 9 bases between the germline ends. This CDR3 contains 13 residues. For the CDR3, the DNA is TGTGCCAGCTCAAACCGGGTACAAGAGACCCAGTACTTC. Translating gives CASSNRVQETQYF.

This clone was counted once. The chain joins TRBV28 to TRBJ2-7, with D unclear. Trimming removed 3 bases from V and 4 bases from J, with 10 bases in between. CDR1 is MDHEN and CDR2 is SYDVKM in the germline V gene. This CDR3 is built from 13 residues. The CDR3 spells CASSFNSAYEQYF. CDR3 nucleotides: TGTGCCAGCAGTTTCAACAGTGCGTACGAGCAGTACTTC.

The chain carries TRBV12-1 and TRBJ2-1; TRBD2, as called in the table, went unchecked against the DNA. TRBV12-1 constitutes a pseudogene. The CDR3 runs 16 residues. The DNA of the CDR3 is TGTGCCAGCAGTCACAGGCCCGGGGGGGCTTTCAATGAGCAGTTCTTC. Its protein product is CASSHRPGGAFNEQFF.

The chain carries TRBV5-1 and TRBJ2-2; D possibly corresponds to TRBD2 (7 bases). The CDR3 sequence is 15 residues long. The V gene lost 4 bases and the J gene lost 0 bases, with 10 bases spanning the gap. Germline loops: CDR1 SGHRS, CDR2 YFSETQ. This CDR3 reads CASSRGAPNTGELFF. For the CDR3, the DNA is TGCGCCAGCAGCCGGGGGGCCCCGAACACCGGGGAGCTGTTTTTT.

The CDR3 nucleotides are TGTGCCAGCAGCTTATACCAGGGACTAGTATACAATGAGCAGTTCTTC. It codes for CASSLYQGLVYNEQFF. This chain joins TRBV7-6 and TRBJ2-1; 8 nucleotides line up with TRBD2. Trimming cost V 2 bases and J 4 bases; bases outside gene matches: 7. The germline CDR1 and CDR2 sequences are SGHVS and FNYEAQ. The CDR3 extends over 16 amino acids.

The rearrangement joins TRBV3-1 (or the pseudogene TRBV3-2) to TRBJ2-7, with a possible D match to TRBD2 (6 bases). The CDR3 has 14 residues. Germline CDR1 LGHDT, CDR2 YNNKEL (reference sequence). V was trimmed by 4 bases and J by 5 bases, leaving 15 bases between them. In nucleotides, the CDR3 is TGTGCCAGCAGCCTAGGTATGCCGGGGGACGAGCAGTACTTC. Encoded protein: CASSLGMPGDEQYF.

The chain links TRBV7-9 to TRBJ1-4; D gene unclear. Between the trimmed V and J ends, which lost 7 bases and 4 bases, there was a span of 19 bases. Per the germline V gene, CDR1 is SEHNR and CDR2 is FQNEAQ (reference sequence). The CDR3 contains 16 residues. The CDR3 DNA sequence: TGTGCCAGCACGTTTGCCCTAGGAGGGCGTAATGAAAAACTGTTTTTT. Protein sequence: CASTFALGGRNEKLFF. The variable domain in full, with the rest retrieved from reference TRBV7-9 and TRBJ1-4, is DTGVSQNPRHKITKRGQNVTFRCDPISEHNRLYWYRQTLGQGPEFLTYFQNEAQLEKSRLLSDRFSAERPKGSFSTLEIQRTEQGDSAMYLCASTFALGGRNEKLFFGSGTQLSVL.

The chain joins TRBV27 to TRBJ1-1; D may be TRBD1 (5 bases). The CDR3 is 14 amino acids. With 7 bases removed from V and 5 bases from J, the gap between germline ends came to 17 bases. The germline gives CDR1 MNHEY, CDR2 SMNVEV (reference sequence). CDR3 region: CASMTRGRGTEAFF. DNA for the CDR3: TGTGCCAGCATGACCCGGGGGAGAGGGACTGAAGCTTTCTTT.

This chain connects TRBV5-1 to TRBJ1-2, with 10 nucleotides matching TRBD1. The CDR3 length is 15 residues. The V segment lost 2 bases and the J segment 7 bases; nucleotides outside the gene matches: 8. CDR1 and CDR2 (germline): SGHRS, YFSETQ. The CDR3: CASSFGTGVVRGYTF. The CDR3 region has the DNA TGCGCCAGCAGCTTTGGGACAGGGGTGGTGCGTGGCTACACCTTC.

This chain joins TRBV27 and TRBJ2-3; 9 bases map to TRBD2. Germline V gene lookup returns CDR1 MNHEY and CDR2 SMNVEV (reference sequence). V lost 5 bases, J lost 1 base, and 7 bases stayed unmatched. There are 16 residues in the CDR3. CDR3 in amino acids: CASSLLAGGGTDTQYF. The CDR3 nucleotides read TGTGCCAGCAGTCTCCTCGCGGGGGGGGGCACAGATACGCAGTATTTT.

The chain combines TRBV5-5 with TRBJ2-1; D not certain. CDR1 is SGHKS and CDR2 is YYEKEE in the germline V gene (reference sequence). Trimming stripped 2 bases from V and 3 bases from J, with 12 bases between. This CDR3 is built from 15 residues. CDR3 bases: TGTGCCAGCAGCTTAGGAGTAGGCCACTACAATGAGCAGTTCTTC. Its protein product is CASSLGVGHYNEQFF. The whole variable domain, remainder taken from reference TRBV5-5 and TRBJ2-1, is DAGVTQSPTHLIKTRGQQVTLRCSPISGHKSVSWYQQVLGQGPQFIFQYYEKEERGRGNFPDRFSARQFPNYSSELNVNALLLGDSALYLCASSLGVGHYNEQFFGPGTRLTVL.

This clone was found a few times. This chain's CDR3 is CASSLWAGEGNQPQHF. The DNA for the CDR3 is TGTGCCAGCAGTTTATGGGCAGGGGAAGGCAATCAGCCCCAGCATTTT. J is TRBJ1-5 and V is TRBV27; a weak D match, TRBD1 (6 bases). V was clipped by 1 base and J by 2 bases, with 12 bases between them. Germline CDR1 reads MNHEY; CDR2 reads SMNVEV (reference sequence). CDR3 length: 16 residues.